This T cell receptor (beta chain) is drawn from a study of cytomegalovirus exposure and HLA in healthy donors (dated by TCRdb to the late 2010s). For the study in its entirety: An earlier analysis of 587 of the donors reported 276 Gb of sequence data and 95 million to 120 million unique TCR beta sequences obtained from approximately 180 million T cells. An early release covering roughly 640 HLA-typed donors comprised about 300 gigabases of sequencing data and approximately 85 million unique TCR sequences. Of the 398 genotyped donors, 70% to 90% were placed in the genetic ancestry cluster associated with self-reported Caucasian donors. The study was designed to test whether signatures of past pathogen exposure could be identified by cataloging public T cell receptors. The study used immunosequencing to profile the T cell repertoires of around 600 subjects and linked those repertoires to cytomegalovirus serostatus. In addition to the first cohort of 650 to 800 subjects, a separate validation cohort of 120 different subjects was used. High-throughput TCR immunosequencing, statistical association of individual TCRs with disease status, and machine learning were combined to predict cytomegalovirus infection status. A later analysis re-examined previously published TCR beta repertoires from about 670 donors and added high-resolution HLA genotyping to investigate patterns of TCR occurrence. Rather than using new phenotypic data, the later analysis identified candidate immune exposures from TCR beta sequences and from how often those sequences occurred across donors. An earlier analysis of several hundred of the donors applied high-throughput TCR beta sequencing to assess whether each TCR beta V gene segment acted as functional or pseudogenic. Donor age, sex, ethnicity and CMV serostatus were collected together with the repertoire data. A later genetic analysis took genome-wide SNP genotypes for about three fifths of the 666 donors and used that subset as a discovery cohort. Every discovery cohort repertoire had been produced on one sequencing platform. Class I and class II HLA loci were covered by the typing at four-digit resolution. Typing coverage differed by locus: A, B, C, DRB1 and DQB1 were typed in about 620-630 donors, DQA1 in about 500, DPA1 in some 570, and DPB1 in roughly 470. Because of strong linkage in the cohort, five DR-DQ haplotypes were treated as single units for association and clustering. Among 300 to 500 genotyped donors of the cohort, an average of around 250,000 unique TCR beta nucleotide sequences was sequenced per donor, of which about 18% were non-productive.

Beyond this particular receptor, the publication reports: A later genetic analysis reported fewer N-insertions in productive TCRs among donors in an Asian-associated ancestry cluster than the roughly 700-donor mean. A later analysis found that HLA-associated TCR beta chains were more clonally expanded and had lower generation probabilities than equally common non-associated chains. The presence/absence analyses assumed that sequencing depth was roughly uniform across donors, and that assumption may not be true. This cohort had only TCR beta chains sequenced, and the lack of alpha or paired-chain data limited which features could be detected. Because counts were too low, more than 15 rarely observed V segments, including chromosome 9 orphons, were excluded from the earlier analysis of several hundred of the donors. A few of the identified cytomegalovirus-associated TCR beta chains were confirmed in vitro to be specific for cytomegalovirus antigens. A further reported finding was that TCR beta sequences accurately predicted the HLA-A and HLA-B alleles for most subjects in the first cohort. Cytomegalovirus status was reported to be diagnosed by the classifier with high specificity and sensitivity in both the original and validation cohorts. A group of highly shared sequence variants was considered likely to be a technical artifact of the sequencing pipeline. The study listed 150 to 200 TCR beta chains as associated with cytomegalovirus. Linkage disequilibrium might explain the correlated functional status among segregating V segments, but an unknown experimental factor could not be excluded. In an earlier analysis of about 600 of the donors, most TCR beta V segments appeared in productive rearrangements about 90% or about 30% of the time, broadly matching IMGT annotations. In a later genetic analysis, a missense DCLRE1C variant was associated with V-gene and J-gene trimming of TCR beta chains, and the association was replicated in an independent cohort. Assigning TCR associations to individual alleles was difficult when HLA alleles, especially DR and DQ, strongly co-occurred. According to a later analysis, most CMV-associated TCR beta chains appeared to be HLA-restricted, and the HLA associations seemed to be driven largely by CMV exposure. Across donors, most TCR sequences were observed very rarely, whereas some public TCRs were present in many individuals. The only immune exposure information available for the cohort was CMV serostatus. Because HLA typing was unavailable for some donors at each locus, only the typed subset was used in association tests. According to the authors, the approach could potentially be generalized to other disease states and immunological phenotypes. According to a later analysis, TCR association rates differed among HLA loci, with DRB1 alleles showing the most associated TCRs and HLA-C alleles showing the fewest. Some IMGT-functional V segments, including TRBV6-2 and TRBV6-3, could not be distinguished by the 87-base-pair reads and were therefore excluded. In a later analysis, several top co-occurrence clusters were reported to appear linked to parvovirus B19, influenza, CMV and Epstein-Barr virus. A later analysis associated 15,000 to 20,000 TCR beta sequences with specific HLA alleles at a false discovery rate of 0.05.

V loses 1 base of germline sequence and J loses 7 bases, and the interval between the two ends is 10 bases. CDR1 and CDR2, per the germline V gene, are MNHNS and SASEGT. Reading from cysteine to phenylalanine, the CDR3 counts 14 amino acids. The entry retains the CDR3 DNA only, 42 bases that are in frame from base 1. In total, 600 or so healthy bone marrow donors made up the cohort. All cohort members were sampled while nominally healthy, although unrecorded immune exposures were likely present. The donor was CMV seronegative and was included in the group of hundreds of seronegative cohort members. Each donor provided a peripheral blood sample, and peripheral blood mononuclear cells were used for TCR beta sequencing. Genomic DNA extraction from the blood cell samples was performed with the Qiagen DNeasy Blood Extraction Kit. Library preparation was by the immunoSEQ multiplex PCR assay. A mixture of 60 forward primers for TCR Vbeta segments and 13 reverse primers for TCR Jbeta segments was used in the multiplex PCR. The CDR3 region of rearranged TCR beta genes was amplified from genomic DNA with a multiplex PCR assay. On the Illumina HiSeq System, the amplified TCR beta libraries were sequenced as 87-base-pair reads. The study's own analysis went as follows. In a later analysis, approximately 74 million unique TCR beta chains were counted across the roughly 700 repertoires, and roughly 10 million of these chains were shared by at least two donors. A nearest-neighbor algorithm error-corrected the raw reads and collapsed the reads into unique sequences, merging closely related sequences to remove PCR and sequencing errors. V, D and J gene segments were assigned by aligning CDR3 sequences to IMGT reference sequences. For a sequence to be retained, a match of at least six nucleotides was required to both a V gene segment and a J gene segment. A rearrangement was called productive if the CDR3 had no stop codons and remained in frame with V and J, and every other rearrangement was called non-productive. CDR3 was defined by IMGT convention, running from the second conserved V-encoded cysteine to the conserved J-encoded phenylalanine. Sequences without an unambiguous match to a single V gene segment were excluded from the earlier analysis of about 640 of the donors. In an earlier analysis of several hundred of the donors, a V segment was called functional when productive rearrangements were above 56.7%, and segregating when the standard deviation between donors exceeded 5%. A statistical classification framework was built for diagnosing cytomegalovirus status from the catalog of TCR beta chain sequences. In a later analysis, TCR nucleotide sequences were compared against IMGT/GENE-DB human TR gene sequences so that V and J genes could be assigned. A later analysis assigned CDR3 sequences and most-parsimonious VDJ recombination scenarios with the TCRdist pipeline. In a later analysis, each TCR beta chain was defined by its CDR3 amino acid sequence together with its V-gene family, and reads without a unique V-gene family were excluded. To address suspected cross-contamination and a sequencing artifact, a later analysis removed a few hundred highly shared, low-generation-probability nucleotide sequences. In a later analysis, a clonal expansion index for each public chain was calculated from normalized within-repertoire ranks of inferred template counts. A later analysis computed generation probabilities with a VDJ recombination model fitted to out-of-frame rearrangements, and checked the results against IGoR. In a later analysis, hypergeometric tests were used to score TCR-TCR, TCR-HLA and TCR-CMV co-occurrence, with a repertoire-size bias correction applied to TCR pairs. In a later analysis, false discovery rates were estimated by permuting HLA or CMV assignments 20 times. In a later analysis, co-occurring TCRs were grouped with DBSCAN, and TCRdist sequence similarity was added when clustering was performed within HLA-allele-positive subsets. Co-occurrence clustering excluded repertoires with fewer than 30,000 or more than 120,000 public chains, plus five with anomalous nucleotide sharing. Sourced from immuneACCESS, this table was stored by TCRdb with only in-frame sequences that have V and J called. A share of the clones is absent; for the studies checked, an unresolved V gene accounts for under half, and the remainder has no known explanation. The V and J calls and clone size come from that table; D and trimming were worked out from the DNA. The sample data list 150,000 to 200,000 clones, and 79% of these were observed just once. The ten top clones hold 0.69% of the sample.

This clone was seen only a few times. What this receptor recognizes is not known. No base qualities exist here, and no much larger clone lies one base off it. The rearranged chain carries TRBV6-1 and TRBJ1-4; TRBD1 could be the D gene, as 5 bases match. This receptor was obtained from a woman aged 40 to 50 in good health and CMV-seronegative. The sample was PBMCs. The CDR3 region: CASSEVGGSEKLFF. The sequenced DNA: TGTGCCAGCAGTGAAGTTGGGGGGAGTGAAAAACTGTTTTTT.